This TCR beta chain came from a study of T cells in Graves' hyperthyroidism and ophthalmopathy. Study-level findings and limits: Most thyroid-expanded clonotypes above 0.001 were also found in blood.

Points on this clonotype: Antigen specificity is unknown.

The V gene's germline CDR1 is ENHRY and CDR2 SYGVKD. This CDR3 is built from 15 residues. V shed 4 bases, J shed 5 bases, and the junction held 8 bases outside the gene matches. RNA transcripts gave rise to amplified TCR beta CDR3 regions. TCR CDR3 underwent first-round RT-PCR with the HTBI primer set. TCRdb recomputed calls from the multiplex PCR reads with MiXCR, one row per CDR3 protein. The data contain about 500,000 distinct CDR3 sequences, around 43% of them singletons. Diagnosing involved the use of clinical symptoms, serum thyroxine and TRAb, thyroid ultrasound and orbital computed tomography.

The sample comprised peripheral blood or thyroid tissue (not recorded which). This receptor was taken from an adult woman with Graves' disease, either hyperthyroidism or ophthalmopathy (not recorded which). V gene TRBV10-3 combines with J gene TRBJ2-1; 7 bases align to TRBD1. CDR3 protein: CAISAATGNNNEQFF. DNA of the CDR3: TGTGCCATCAGTGCCGCGACAGGGAACAACAATGAGCAGTTCTTC.